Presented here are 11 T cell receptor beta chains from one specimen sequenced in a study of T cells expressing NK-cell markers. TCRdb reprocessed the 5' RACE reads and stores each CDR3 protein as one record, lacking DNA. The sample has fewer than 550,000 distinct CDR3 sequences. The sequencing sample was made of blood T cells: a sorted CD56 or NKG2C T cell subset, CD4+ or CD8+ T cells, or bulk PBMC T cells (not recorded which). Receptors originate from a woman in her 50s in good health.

The CDR3 region is CASSSGLAGVHQETQYF. The rearrangement links TRBV11-1 to TRBJ2-5; the TRBD2 assignment by TCRdb is unverifiable without DNA. The germline gives CDR1 SGHAT, CDR2 FQDESV (reference sequence). The CDR3 totals 17 residues.

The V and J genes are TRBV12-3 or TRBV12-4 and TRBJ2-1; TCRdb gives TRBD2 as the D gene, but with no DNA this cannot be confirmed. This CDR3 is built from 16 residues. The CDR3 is CASSSLGGIGSVEQFF.

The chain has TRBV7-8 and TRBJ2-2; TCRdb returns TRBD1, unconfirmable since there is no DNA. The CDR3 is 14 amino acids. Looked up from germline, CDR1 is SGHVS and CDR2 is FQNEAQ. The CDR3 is CASSAIGDTGELFF. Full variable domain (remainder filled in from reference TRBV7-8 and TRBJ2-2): GAGVSQSPRYKVAKRGQDVALRCDPISGHVSLFWYQQALGQGPEFLTYFQNEAQLDKSGLPSDRFFAERPEGSVSTLKIQRTQQEDSAVYLCASSAIGDTGELFFGEGSRLTVL.

CDR3 region: CASSVGGGLNEQFF. The rearrangement links TRBV7-9 to TRBJ2-1; checking the TCRdb D call of TRBD1 is not possible without DNA. CDR3 size: 14 residues. Germline V gene sequence: CDR1 SEHNR, CDR2 FQNEAQ (reference sequence).

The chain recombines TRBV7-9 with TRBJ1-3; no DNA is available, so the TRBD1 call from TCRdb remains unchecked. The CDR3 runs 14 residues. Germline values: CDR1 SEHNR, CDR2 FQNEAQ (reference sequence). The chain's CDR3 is CASSFSGVGDTIYF. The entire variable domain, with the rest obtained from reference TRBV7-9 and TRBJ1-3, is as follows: DTGVSQNPRHKITKRGQNVTFRCDPISEHNRLYWYRQTLGQGPEFLTYFQNEAQLEKSRLLSDRFSAERPKGSFSTLEIQRTEQGDSAMYLCASSFSGVGDTIYFGEGSWLTVV.

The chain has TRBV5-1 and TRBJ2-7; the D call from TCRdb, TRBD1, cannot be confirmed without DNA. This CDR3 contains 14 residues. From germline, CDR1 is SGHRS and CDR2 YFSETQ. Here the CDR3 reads CASRISGFLSEQYF. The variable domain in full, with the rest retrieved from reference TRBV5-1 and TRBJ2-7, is KAGVTQTPRYLIKTRGQQVTLSCSPISGHRSVSWYQQTPGQGLQFLFEYFSETQRNKGNFPGRFSGRQFSNSRSEMNVSTLELGDSALYLCASRISGFLSEQYFGPGTRLTVT.

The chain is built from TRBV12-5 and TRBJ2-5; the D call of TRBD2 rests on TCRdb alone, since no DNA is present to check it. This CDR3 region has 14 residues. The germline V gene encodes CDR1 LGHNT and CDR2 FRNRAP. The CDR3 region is CASAAGAGVETQYF.

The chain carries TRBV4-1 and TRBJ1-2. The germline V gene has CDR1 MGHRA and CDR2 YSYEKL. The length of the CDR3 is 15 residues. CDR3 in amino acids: CASSQGQSAAYGYTF.

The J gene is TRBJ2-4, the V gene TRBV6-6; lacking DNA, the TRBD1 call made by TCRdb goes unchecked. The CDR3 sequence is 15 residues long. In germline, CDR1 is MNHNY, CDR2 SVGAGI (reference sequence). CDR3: CASEEGGAGKNIQYF.

CDR3 residues: CSARGGGPSDNEKLFF. The V and J genes are TRBV20-1 and TRBJ1-4; the D call of TRBD1 rests on TCRdb alone, since no DNA is present to check it. The CDR3 loop spans 16 amino acids. The germline CDR1 and CDR2 sequences are DFQATT and SNEGSKA (reference sequence).

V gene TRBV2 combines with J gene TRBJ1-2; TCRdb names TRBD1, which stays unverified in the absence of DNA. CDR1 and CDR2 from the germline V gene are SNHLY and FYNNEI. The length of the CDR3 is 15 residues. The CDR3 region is CASSELLGGLYGYTF.